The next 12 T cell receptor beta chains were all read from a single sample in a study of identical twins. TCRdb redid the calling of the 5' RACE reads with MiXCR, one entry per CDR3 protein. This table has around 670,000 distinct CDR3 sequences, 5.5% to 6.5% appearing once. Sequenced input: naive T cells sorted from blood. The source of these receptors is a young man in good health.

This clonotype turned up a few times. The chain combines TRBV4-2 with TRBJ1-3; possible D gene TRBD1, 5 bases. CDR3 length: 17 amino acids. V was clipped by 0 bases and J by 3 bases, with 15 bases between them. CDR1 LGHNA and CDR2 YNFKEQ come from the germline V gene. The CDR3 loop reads CASSQDYRGALGNTIYF. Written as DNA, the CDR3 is TGTGCCAGCAGCCAAGATTACCGGGGCGCGCTTGGAAACACCATATATTTT.

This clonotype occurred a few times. Written as DNA, the CDR3 is TGTGCCAGCAGCCTGGGAGCAAAATCCATGGAGTACGTC. Protein product: CASSLGAKSMEYV. The chain uses TRBV5-5 and TRBJ2-7; tentative D call: TRBD2 (5 bases). The CDR3 covers 13 residues. V was clipped by 4 bases and J by 11 bases, with 19 bases between them. CDR1 is SGHKS and CDR2 is YYEKEE in the germline V gene (reference sequence).

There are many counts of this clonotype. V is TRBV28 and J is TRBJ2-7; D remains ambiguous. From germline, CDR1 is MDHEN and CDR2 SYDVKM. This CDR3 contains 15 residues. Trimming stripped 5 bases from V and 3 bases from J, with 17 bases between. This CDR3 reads CASSRPPDGDYEQYF. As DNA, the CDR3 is TGTGCCAGCAGTAGACCCCCGGACGGTGACTACGAGCAGTACTTC.

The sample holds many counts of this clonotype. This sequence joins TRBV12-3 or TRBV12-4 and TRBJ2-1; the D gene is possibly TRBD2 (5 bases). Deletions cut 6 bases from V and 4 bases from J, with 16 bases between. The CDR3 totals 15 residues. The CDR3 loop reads CASRRLRFGYNEQFF. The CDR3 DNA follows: TGTGCCAGCAGGCGACTAAGGTTTGGTTACAATGAGCAGTTCTTC.

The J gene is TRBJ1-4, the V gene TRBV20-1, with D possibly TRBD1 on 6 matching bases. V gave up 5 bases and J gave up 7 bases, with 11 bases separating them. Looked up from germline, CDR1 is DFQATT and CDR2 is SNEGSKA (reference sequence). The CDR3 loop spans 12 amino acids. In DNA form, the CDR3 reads TGCAGTGCTGAGGGGGGTTCTGAAAAACTGTTTTTT. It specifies CSAEGGSEKLFF.

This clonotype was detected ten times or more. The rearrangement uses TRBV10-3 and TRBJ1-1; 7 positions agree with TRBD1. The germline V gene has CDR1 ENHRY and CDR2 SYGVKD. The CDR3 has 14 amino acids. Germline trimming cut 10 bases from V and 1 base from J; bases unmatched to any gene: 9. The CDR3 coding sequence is TGTGCCACCGGGGACAGCCCTAGGAACACTGAAGCTTTCTTT. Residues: CATGDSPRNTEAFF.

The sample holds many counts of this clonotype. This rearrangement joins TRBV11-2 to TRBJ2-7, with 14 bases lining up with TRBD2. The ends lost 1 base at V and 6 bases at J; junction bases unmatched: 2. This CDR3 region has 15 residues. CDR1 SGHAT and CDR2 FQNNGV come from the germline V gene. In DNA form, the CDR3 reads TGTGCCAGCAGCTTAGGGACTAGCGGGAGGCGCGAGCAGTACGTC. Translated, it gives CASSLGTSGRREQYV.

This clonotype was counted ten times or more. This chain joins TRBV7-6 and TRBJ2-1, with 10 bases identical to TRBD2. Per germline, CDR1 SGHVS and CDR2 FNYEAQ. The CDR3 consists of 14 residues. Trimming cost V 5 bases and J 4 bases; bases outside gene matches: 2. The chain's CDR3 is CASSTSGTYNEQFF. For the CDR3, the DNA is TGTGCCAGCAGCACTAGCGGGACATACAATGAGCAGTTCTTC. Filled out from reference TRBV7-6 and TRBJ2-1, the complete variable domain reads GAGVSQSPRYKVTKRGQDVALRCDPISGHVSLYWYRQALGQGPEFLTYFNYEAQQDKSGLPNDRFSAERPEGSISTLTIQRTEQRDSAMYRCASSTSGTYNEQFFGPGTRLTVL.

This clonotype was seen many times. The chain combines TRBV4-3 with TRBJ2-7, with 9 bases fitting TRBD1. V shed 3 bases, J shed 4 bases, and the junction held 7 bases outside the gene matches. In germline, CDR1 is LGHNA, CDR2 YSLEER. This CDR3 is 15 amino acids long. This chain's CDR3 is CASSHGRDRVYEQYF. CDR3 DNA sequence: TGCGCCAGCAGCCATGGCAGGGACAGGGTTTACGAGCAGTACTTC.

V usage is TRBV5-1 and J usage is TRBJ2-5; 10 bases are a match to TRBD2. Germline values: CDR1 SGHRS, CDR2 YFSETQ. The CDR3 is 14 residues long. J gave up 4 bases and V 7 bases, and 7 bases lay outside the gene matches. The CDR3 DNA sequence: TGCGCCAGCCAGCGGGAGGGTCCAATAGAGACCCAGTACTTC. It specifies CASQREGPIETQYF.

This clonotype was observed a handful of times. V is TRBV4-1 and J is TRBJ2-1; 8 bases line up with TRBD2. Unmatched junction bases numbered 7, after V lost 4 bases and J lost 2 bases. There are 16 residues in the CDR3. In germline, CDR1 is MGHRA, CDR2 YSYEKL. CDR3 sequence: CASSLKREQTYNEQFF. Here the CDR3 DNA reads TGCGCCAGCAGCCTGAAGCGGGAGCAAACCTACAATGAGCAGTTCTTC.

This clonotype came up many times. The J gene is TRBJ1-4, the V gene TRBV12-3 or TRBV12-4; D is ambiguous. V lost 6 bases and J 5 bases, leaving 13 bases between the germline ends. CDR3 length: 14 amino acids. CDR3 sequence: CASRLRRLNEKLFF. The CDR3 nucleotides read TGTGCCAGCAGATTAAGACGACTGAATGAAAAACTGTTTTTT.